The 8 T cell receptor beta chains below were found in one sample sequenced in a study of T cell responses to AZD1222 COVID-19 vaccine. Here immunoSEQ multiplex PCR was the method, and the copy in TCRdb shows in-frame clones only, minus some. The data hold about 110,000 clones, with roughly 89% observed a single time. Material: peripheral blood, obtained on day 0 of AZD1222 vaccination. The source is an adult in good health.

CDR3 sequence: CASSQETGGAKAFF. In nucleotides, the CDR3 is TGCGCCAGCAGCCAAGAAACAGGGGGCGCGAAAGCTTTCTTT. This chain uses TRBV4-3 with TRBJ1-1; TRBD1 agrees at 9 bases. Germline loops: CDR1 LGHNA, CDR2 YSLEER. The CDR3 sequence is 14 residues long. V was pared by 0 bases and J by 9 bases, with 5 bases of the junction left unmatched.

The chain employs TRBV6-5 and TRBJ2-1; weak D call: TRBD1 (5 bases). The CDR3 has 15 residues. Germline V gene lookup returns CDR1 MNHEY and CDR2 SVGAGI. Trimming removed 4 bases from V and 5 bases from J, with 15 bases in between. CDR3 amino acids: CASSSQVQLNNEQFF. In DNA, the CDR3 is TGTGCCAGCAGTTCACAGGTTCAACTTAACAATGAGCAGTTCTTC.

The rearrangement joins TRBV19 to TRBJ2-7; TRBD1 aligns across 12 bases. The V and J ends lost 9 bases and 4 bases, in that order; junction bases with no gene match: 10. This CDR3 is 15 amino acids long. Germline CDR1 LNHDA, CDR2 SQIVND (reference sequence). The CDR3 DNA reads as TGTGCCAGCCGGGACAGGGGGCAAGGAGCTTACGAGCAGTACTTC. It specifies CASRDRGQGAYEQYF.

This chain uses TRBV2 with TRBJ2-3, with TRBD1 matching over 9 bases. The CDR3 length is 13 residues. CDR1 and CDR2 from the germline V gene are SNHLY and FYNNEI. After removal of 5 bases from V and 9 bases from J, the junction contained 6 bases not matched to a gene. CDR3 in amino acids: CASSRDGQGTQYF. The CDR3 nucleotides are TGTGCCAGCAGTCGGGATGGACAGGGGACGCAGTATTTT.

The V and J genes are TRBV7-2 and TRBJ2-2, with a tentative D call TRBD1 (6 bases). This CDR3 comprises 13 residues. V shed 5 bases and J shed 6 bases, with 10 bases lying between them. Germline values: CDR1 SGHTA, CDR2 FQGNSA. The CDR3 nucleotides are TGTGCCAGCAGCCCTACAGGGCCCGGGGAGCTGTTTTTT. Protein sequence: CASSPTGPGELFF.

The rearrangement uses TRBV9 and TRBJ2-5; 8 bases line up with TRBD1. V lost 5 bases and J lost 4; bases outside the gene matches: 10. The CDR3 covers 15 residues. CDR1 and CDR2 from the germline V gene are SGDLS and YYNGEE. The CDR3: CASSRNDRGGETQYF. CDR3 DNA: TGTGCCAGCAGTCGTAACGACAGGGGTGGAGAGACCCAGTACTTC.

The chain joins TRBV19 to TRBJ1-1, with 10 bases identical to TRBD1. The CDR3 spans 16 residues. CDR1 LNHDA and CDR2 SQIVND come from the germline V gene (reference sequence). V was clipped by 3 bases and J by 4 bases; unmatched bases: 8. The CDR3 DNA reads as TGTGCCAGTAGTATCAGAGACAGGGGGCTGGGCACTGAAGCTTTCTTT. Translating gives CASSIRDRGLGTEAFF.

J is TRBJ2-2 and V is TRBV7-8, with 13 bases identical to TRBD2. CDR1 SGHVS and CDR2 FQNEAQ come from the germline V gene. J gave up 2 bases and V 5 bases, and 8 bases lay outside the gene matches. The CDR3 loop spans 18 amino acids. The CDR3 protein is CASSLGTSGTYNTGELFF. The CDR3 DNA is TGTGCCAGCAGCCTCGGGACTAGCGGGACCTATAACACCGGGGAGCTGTTTTTT. Using reference TRBV7-8 and TRBJ2-2 for the parts outside the CDR3, the full variable domain is GAGVSQSPRYKVAKRGQDVALRCDPISGHVSLFWYQQALGQGPEFLTYFQNEAQLDKSGLPSDRFFAERPEGSVSTLKIQRTQQEDSAVYLCASSLGTSGTYNTGELFFGEGSRLTVL.